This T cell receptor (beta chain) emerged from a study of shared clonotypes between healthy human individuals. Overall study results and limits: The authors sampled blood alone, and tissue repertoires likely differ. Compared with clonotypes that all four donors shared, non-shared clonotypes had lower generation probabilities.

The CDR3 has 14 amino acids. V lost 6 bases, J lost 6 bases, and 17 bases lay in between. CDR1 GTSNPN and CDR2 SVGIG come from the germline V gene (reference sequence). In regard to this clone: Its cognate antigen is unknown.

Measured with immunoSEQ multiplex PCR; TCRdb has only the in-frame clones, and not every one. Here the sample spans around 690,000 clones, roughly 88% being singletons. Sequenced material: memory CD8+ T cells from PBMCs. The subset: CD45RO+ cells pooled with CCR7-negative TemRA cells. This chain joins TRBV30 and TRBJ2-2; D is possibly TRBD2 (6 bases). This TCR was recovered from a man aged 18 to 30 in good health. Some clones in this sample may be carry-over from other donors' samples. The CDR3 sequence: CACDGTVNPGELFF. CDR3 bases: TGTGCCTGCGACGGGACTGTCAACCCCGGGGAGCTGTTTTTT.